A single TCR beta chain is shown here with its context. Primers used in a second PCR of roughly 7 to 11 cycles were a sample-barcoded 5' primer and a J-beta primer mix. Each cDNA molecule was tagged by a template-switch adaptor that had 12 random nucleotides. One entry per CDR3 protein, called by TCRdb with MiXCR from the 5' RACE reads. The profile shows more than 500,000 distinct CDR3 sequences, about 28% of them singletons. The CDR3 is 17 residues long. CDR1 and CDR2 from the germline V gene are MGHDK and SYGVNS. V was clipped by 10 bases and J by 0 bases; unmatched bases: 11. The data were obtained in a study of blood T cells in healthy people across ages. These data also formed part of another study, on T cells of mothers and their children.

The clonotype originates from a boy between 2 and 10 years old in good health. Input material: blood. The chain joins TRBV25-1 to TRBJ1-3, with 11 positions matching TRBD1. The CDR3 protein is CATAGTGGFSSGNTIYF. The CDR3 nucleotides read TGTGCCACCGCCGGGACAGGGGGTTTCAGCTCTGGAAACACCATATATTTT.